The entry below describes one TCR beta chain. Trimming removed 5 bases at V and 8 bases at J, with 18 bases between. The CDR3 spans 15 residues. Germline V gene sequence: CDR1 SGHAT, CDR2 FQNNGV. These data originate in a study of shared clonotypes between healthy human individuals. Study as a whole: CD4 naive and CD4 memory each took three plates per donor, while CD8 naive took two and CD8 memory one.

Every donor was a Caucasian adult from Nashville, Tennessee. Assay: immunoSEQ multiplex PCR; the TCRdb copy retains only in-frame clones and omits some. In the table there are about 2.3 million clones, approximately 93% of which are singletons. Material for sequencing was naive CD4+ T cells from PBMCs. Subset: CD45RA+ positively selected. The chain couples TRBV11-2 to TRBJ2-2; weak D call: TRBD2 (5 bases). The clonotype originates from a young man in good health. Some clones in this sample may be carry-over from other donors' samples. The CDR3 DNA reads TGTGCCAGCAGCCGGGATATTGGGGTCCCGGGGGAGCTGTTTTTT. This encodes CASSRDIGVPGELFF.